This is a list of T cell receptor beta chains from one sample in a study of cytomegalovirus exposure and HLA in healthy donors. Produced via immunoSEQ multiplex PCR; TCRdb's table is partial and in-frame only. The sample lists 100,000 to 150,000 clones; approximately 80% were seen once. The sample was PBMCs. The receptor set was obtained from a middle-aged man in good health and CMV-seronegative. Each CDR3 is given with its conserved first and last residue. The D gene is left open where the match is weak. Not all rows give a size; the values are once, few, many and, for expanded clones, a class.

CDR3: CASSIEPGGNYGYTF
DNA: TGTGCCAGTAGTATAGAGCCGGGCGGGAACTATGGCTACACCTTC
J: TRBJ1-2
D: .
length: 15
V: TRBV19
size: few

CDR3: CATSRRRDGYNEQFF
DNA: TGTGCCACCAGCCGCCGGAGGGACGGTTACAATGAGCAGTTCTTC
J: TRBJ2-1
D: .
length: 15
V: TRBV15
size: .

CDR3: CASSLPGANVLTF
DNA: TGTGCCAGCTCCCTACCGGGGGCCAACGTCCTGACTTTC
J: TRBJ2-6
D: .
length: 13
V: TRBV28
size: few

CDR3: CSASVETQYF
DNA: TGCAGTGCCAGCGTAGAGACCCAGTACTTC
J: TRBJ2-5
D: .
length: 10
V: TRBV20-1
size: once

CDR3: CASSLATDNSPLHF
DNA: TGTGCCAGCAGCTTGGCGACAGATAATTCACCCCTCCACTTT
J: TRBJ1-6
D: .
length: 14
V: TRBV5-5
size: .

CDR3: CASSPGHLYNEQFF
DNA: TGCGCCAGCAGCCCGGGACACTTATACAATGAGCAGTTCTTC
J: TRBJ2-1
D: .
length: 14
V: TRBV5-1
size: .

CDR3: CASSPERSGANVLTF
DNA: TGTGCCAGCAGCCCGGAGAGGTCTGGGGCCAACGTCCTGACTTTC
J: TRBJ2-6
D: .
length: 15
V: TRBV5-5
size: .

CDR3: CASSLAGVYGYTF
DNA: TGTGCCAGCAGCTTAGCAGGGGTTTATGGCTACACCTTC
J: TRBJ1-2
D: .
length: 13
V: TRBV11-2
size: .

CDR3: CASGPGNGLAVYNEQFF
DNA: TGTGCCAGCGGCCCAGGGAACGGACTAGCGGTTTACAATGAGCAGTTCTTC
J: TRBJ2-1
D: TRBD2
length: 17
V: TRBV19
size: .

CDR3: CASSRQANSYEQYF
DNA: TGTGCCAGTAGTCGACAGGCCAATTCCTACGAGCAGTACTTC
J: TRBJ2-7
D: .
length: 14
V: TRBV19
size: .

CDR3: CASRDRGLSPLHF
DNA: TGTGCCAGCCGGGACAGGGGGCTTTCACCCCTCCACTTT
J: TRBJ1-6
D: TRBD1
length: 13
V: TRBV6-6
size: .

CDR3: CVSSVAGGREKLFF
DNA: TGTGTCAGCAGCGTTGCAGGGGGCAGGGAAAAACTGTTTTTT
J: TRBJ1-4
D: TRBD1
length: 14
V: TRBV9
size: few

CDR3: CASSLEAAGTGQYEQYF
DNA: TGTGCCAGCAGCTTGGAAGCGGCCGGGACAGGACAGTACGAGCAGTACTTC
J: TRBJ2-7
D: TRBD1
length: 17
V: TRBV5-5
size: .

CDR3: CASSPGGGQSYEQYF
DNA: TGTGCCAGCAGCCCGGGGGGTGGGCAGTCCTACGAGCAGTACTTC
J: TRBJ2-7
D: TRBD2
length: 15
V: TRBV5-6
size: .

CDR3: CASSSRDRIYGYTF
DNA: TGTGCCAGCAGCTCGAGGGACAGAATTTATGGCTACACCTTC
J: TRBJ1-2
D: TRBD1
length: 14
V: TRBV11-2
size: .

CDR3: CASSGSGGEHGYTF
DNA: TGTGCCAGCAGCGGGTCAGGGGGCGAACATGGCTACACCTTC
J: TRBJ1-2
D: TRBD1
length: 14
V: TRBV7-9
size: .

CDR3: CASSTGQGGYTF
DNA: TGTGCCAGTAGCACGGGACAGGGTGGCTACACCTTC
J: TRBJ1-2
D: TRBD1
length: 12
V: TRBV19
size: .

CDR3: CASSPGTRRETQYF
DNA: TGCGCCAGCAGCCCCGGAACGAGGAGGGAGACCCAGTACTTC
J: TRBJ2-5
D: .
length: 14
V: TRBV5-1
size: once

CDR3: CASSPQQGAGSPLHF
DNA: TGTGCCAGCAGTCCCCAACAGGGGGCAGGATCACCCCTCCACTTT
J: TRBJ1-6
D: TRBD1
length: 15
V: TRBV27
size: .

CDR3: CASSVGTVGTDTQYF
DNA: TGTGCCAGCAGCGTAGGCACGGTCGGCACAGATACGCAGTATTTT
J: TRBJ2-3
D: .
length: 15
V: TRBV9
size: .

CDR3: CASVQGADYGYTF
DNA: TGTGCCAGTGTCCAGGGGGCAGACTATGGCTACACCTTC
J: TRBJ1-2
D: TRBD1
length: 13
V: TRBV19
size: once

CDR3: CASTDGQGPQETQYF
DNA: TGTGCCAGCACCGACGGACAGGGGCCTCAAGAGACCCAGTACTTC
J: TRBJ2-5
D: TRBD1
length: 15
V: TRBV7-9
size: .

CDR3: CASSAGTGVFYEQYF
DNA: TGTGCCAGCAGCGCTGGGACAGGGGTCTTCTACGAGCAGTACTTC
J: TRBJ2-7
D: TRBD1
length: 15
V: TRBV7-2
size: .

CDR3: CSALPWRGHRNTEAFF
DNA: TGCAGCGCACTCCCATGGAGGGGGCATCGGAACACTGAAGCTTTCTTT
J: TRBJ1-1
D: TRBD1
length: 16
V: TRBV29-1
size: .

CDR3: CASSFSGVGYGYTF
DNA: TGCGCCAGCAGCTTTTCAGGGGTGGGCTATGGCTACACCTTC
J: TRBJ1-2
D: .
length: 14
V: TRBV5-1
size: .

CDR3: CASSIGQGNNEQFF
DNA: TGTGCCAGTAGTATAGGACAGGGGAACAATGAGCAGTTCTTC
J: TRBJ2-1
D: TRBD1
length: 14
V: TRBV19
size: .

CDR3: CASSLAAPDTEAFF
DNA: TGCGCCAGCAGCTTGGCTGCGCCCGACACTGAAGCTTTCTTT
J: TRBJ1-1
D: .
length: 14
V: TRBV5-1
size: .

CDR3: CASSLNRQETQYF
DNA: TGCGCCAGCAGCTTAAACAGACAAGAGACCCAGTACTTC
J: TRBJ2-5
D: .
length: 13
V: TRBV5-1
size: .

CDR3: CASSLLVGKQGRPEAFF
DNA: TGTGCCAGCAGTTTATTAGTGGGGAAACAGGGAAGACCTGAAGCTTTCTTT
J: TRBJ1-1
D: .
length: 17
V: TRBV28
size: .

CDR3: CASSSPPGWYNSPLHF
DNA: TGTGCCAGCAGCTCACCCCCAGGGTGGTATAATTCACCCCTCCACTTT
J: TRBJ1-6
D: .
length: 16
V: TRBV7-2
size: once

CDR3: CASRGGQGNEKLFF
DNA: TGTGCCAGCAGGGGGGGACAGGGGAATGAAAAACTGTTTTTT
J: TRBJ1-4
D: TRBD1
length: 14
V: TRBV6-6
size: .

CDR3: CASSSRQGGEAFF
DNA: TGTGCCAGCAGCTCCCGACAAGGGGGTGAAGCTTTCTTT
J: TRBJ1-1
D: .
length: 13
V: TRBV7-3
size: .